Here is one T cell receptor beta chain with its context. What it binds is not known. These data belong to a study of cytomegalovirus exposure and HLA in healthy donors. Study-level information: The Caucasian-associated ancestry cluster contained 81% of the approximately 430 genotyped donors.

Overall study findings and caveats: Being indistinguishable, some V segments were excluded, TRBV6-2 and TRBV6-3 among them. Prior analysis indicated that the majority of TCR beta V segments exhibited productivity approximately 90% or approximately 30% of the time. Available immune exposure information covered CMV serostatus only.

CDR3 size: 16 residues. The junction had 21 bases not matched to a gene; V was cut back by 11 bases and J by 6 bases. The V gene's germline CDR1 is SEHNR and CDR2 FQNEAQ (reference sequence). The study ran its PCR with 60 Vbeta and 13 Jbeta primers. Measured with immunoSEQ multiplex PCR; TCRdb has only the in-frame clones, and not every one. This repertoire includes about 130,000 clones. V gene TRBV7-9 combines with J gene TRBJ2-7; 8 bases fit TRBD1. Sequencing was performed on PBMCs. The TCR comes from a middle-aged woman in good health and CMV-seropositive. In DNA form, the CDR3 reads TGTGCCGGACCACAGGGGGGTAAATGGATGCTTTGCGAGCAGTACTTC. It codes for CAGPQGGKWMLCEQYF.